This TCR beta chain is from a study of post-analysis software for immune sequencing data. Findings and limits, study-wide: TRBV segments more frequent in patients than in controls numbered about five and included TRBV5-6, TRBV5-1 and TRBV20-1. Strong co-clustering by F measure linked samples that shared a preparation batch. Multiple sclerosis was associated with a significant reduction in normalized Chao1 diversity relative to controls.

Worth noting for this clonotype: As yet, its antigen is unknown.

Unique molecular identifiers were carried by the TCR beta cDNA libraries. Each sample of roughly 0.9 to 11 million input T cells yielded roughly 0.5 million cDNA molecules, so each molecule approximated one T cell. TCRdb itself ran the PCR reads through MiXCR, one entry per CDR3 protein. Counted here are about 210,000 distinct CDR3 sequences, over 25% occurring once; the ten biggest clones make up about 3.7%. V was cut by 0 bases and J by 3 bases, with 5 bases left in between. This CDR3 has 12 amino acids. CDR1 is GTSNPN, CDR2 SVGIG, per germline (reference sequence). The chain combines TRBV30 with TRBJ2-5; no reliable D call. The specimen sequenced was blood. This sequence was found in a girl aged 2 to 17 with multiple sclerosis. CDR3 nucleotide sequence: TGTGCCTGGAGTGTGGTGGAAGAGACCCAGTACTTC. The encoded protein is CAWSVVEETQYF.